This T cell receptor (beta chain) emerged from a study of shared clonotypes between healthy human individuals. TCRdb keeps only in-frame clones here, not all; method: immunoSEQ multiplex PCR. This table has about 490,000 clones, about three quarters appearing once. The V and J ends lost 1 base and 9 bases respectively, with 16 bases between them. Per the germline V gene, CDR1 is SGHTA and CDR2 is FQGTGA. The CDR3 is 15 amino acids. The receptor was isolated from a woman aged 40 to 49 in good health. Some clones in this sample may be carry-over from other donors' samples. The sample comprised PBMCs. The chain links TRBV7-3 to TRBJ2-4, with TRBD2 as a possible D gene (5 bases). CDR3 DNA sequence: TGTGCCAGCAGCTTAATGGCGGGTCCGGTGGGCATTCAGTACTTC. It is translated as CASSLMAGPVGIQYF.